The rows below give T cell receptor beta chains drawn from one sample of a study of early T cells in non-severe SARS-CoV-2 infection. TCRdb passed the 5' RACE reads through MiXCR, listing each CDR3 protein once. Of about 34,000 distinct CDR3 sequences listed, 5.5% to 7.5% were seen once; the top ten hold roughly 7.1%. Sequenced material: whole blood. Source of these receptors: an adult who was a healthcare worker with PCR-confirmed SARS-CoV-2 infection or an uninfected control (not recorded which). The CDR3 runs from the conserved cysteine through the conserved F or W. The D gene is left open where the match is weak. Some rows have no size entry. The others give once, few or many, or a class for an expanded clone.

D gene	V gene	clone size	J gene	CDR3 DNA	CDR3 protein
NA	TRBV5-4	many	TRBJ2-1	TGTGCCAGCAGCTTGGCCCCGGGGGTGGGAAATGAGCAGTTCTTC	CASSLAPGVGNEQFF
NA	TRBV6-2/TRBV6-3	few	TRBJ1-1	TGTGCCAGCAGACCCAGGGGCCGGGGCACTGAAGCTTTCTTT	CASRPRGRGTEAFF
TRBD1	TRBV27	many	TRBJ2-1	TGTGCCAGCGGGACAGGGGACTACAATGAGCAGTTCTTC	CASGTGDYNEQFF
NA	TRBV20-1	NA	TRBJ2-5	TGCAGTGCTAGTAGTGGGACCCAGTACTTC	CSASSGTQYF
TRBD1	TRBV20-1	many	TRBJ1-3	TGCAGTGCTCTTCGACAGGGGCGAAGCTCTGGAAACACCATATATTTT	CSALRQGRSSGNTIYF
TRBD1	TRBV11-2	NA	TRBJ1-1	TGTGCCAGCAGCTTAGACAGGGGGCACCTGAACACTGAAGCTTTCTTT	CASSLDRGHLNTEAFF
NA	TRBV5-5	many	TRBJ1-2	TGTGCCAGCAGCTTCTCAGGCACCCCCGTCCAGGGCTACACCTTC	CASSFSGTPVQGYTF
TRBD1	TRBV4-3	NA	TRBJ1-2	TGCGCCAGCAGCCAAACAGGGGGCGGTGGCTACACCTTC	CASSQTGGGGYTF
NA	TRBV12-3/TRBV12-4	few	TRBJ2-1	TGTGCCAGCAGTTTAAAAGAGATTTCGGGGATCCATGAGCAGTTCTTC	CASSLKEISGIHEQFF
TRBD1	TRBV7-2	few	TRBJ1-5	TGTGCCAGCAGCTTCGACAGGGGCCGGAATCAGCCCCAGCATTTT	CASSFDRGRNQPQHF
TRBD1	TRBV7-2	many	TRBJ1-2	TGTGCCAGCAGCTTAGAGGGACAGGGGGCCTATGGCTACACCTTC	CASSLEGQGAYGYTF
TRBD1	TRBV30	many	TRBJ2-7	TGTGCCTGGAGTGTGGGGACAGGGGGCTACGAGCAGTACTTC	CAWSVGTGGYEQYF
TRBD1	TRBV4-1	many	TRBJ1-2	TGCGCCAGCAGCCAGACAGGGATTGGCTACACCTTC	CASSQTGIGYTF
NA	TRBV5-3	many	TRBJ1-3	TGTGCCAGAAGGGTCGGAAACACCATATATTTT	CARRVGNTIYF